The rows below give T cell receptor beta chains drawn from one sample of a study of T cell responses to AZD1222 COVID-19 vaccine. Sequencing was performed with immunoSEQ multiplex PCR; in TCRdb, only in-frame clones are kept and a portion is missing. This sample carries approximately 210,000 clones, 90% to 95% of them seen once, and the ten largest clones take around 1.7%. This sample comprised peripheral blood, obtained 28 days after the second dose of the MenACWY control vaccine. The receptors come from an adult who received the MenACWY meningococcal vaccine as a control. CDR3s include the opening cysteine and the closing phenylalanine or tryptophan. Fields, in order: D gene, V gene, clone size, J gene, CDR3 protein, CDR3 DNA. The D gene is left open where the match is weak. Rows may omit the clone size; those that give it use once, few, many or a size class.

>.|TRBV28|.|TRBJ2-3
CASSFYLFGSDTTRDGTQYF
TGTGCCAGCAGTTTTTACTTATTTGGTTCGGACACTACCCGTGATGGTACGCAGTATTTT
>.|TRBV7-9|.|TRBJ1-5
CASSAPGEAYSNQPQHF
TGTGCCAGCAGTGCCCCGGGTGAGGCTTATAGCAATCAGCCCCAGCATTTT
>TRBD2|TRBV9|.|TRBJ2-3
CASSVGETSGRVGVSTDTQYF
TGTGCCAGCAGCGTAGGGGAGACTAGCGGGAGAGTGGGGGTTAGCACAGATACGCAGTATTTT
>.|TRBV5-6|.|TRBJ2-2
CASSLSTGGELFF
TGTGCCAGCAGCTTGTCCACGGGCGGGGAGCTGTTTTTT
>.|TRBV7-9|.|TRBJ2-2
CASSLEQEETNTGELFF
TGTGCCAGCAGCTTAGAACAGGAAGAAACGAACACCGGGGAGCTGTTTTTT
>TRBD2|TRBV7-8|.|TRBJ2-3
CASSLRREGPGDTQYF
TGTGCCAGCAGCTTAAGGCGGGAGGGCCCCGGAGATACGCAGTATTTT
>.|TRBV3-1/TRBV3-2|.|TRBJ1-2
CASSQERVQANGYTF
TGTGCCAGCAGCCAAGAAAGAGTCCAGGCGAATGGCTACACCTTC
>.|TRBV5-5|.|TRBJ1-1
CASSLAGSEAFF
TGTGCCAGCAGCTTAGCGGGCTCTGAAGCTTTCTTT
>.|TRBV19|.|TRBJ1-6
CASSIQGNSPLHF
TGTGCCAGTAGTATACAGGGGAATTCACCCCTCCACTTT
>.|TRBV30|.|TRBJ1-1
CAWRGVAPEAFF
TGTGCCTGGAGGGGCGTGGCCCCTGAAGCTTTCTTT
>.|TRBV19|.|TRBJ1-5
CASCRPPQPQHF
TGTGCCAGCTGCCGGCCGCCCCAGCCCCAGCATTTT
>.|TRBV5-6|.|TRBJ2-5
CASSLGLQETQYF
TGTGCCAGCAGCTTGGGTCTTCAAGAGACCCAGTACTTC
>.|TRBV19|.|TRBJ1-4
CASSPQGTNEKLFF
TGTGCCAGTAGTCCCCAAGGGACTAATGAAAAACTGTTTTTT
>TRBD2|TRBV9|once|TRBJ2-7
CASSTLAGRAYEQYF
TGTGCCAGCAGCACGCTAGCGGGAAGGGCCTACGAGCAGTACTTC
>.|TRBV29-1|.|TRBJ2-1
CSVGPPGASGREQFF
TGCAGCGTGGGGCCCCCGGGGGCTAGCGGACGTGAGCAGTTCTTC
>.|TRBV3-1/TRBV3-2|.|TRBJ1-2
CASSQVRSSNYGYTF
TGTGCCAGCAGCCAAGTTCGCAGCTCTAACTATGGCTACACCTTC
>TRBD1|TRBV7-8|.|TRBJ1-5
CASSLDPRGPRQPQHF
TGTGCCAGCAGCTTAGACCCCAGGGGGCCGAGGCAGCCCCAGCATTTT
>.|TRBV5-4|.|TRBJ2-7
CASSLDKAGYEQYF
TGTGCCAGCAGCTTGGATAAGGCAGGGTACGAGCAGTACTTC
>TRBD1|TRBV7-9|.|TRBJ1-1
CASSSTRGTGRTEAFF
TGTGCCAGCAGCTCAACGAGAGGGACAGGGCGGACTGAAGCTTTCTTT
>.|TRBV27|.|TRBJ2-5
CASPNREKETQYF
TGTGCCAGCCCAAACCGGGAGAAAGAGACCCAGTACTTC
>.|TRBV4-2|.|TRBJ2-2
CASSQVARANTGELFF
TGTGCCAGCAGCCAAGTCGCCAGGGCGAACACCGGGGAGCTGTTTTTT
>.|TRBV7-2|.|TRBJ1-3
CASSLGSGAGNTIYF
TGTGCCAGCAGCTTAGGATCAGGGGCTGGAAACACCATATATTTT
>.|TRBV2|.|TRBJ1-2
CASSEIAGAYGYTF
TGTGCCAGCAGTGAAATAGCAGGAGCTTATGGCTACACCTTC
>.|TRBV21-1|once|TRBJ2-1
CASSKLFGSGVYNEQFF
TGTGCCAGCAGCAAACTCTTCGGGAGCGGGGTTTACAATGAGCAGTTCTTC
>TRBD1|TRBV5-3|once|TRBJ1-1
CARSSAKLDRAEAFF
TGTGCCAGAAGCTCAGCCAAACTCGACAGGGCTGAAGCTTTCTTT
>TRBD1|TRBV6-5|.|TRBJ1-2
CATRQGAPFTGYTF
TGTGCCACGAGACAGGGGGCACCGTTCACGGGCTACACCTTC
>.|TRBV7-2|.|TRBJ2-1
CASGQGAYNEQFF
TGTGCAAGCGGGCAGGGAGCCTACAATGAGCAGTTCTTC
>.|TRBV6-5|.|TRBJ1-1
CASSHNTEAFF
TGTGCCAGCAGTCACAACACTGAAGCTTTCTTT
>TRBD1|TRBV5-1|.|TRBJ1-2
CATTGAADGGYTF
TGCGCCACCACAGGGGCGGCAGACGGGGGCTACACCTTC
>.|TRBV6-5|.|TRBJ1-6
CASSYSHSPLHF
TGTGCCAGCAGTTACTCCCATTCACCCCTCCACTTT
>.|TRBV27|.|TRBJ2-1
CASSLSLDIGYNEQFF
TGTGCCAGCAGTTTATCTTTGGACATCGGCTACAATGAGCAGTTCTTC
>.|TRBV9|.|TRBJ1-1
CASSTGSTEAFF
TGTGCCAGCTCTACAGGGAGCACTGAAGCTTTCTTT
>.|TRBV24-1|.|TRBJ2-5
CATSEDSGGETQYF
TGTGCCACCAGTGAGGACAGTGGGGGAGAGACCCAGTACTTC
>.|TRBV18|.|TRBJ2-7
CASSPAGTRYEQYF
TGTGCCAGCTCACCAGCTGGGACACGCTACGAGCAGTACTTC
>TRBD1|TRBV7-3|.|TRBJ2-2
CASSPFLTGGILGGELFF
TGTGCCAGCAGCCCATTCCTGACAGGGGGCATATTAGGCGGGGAGCTGTTTTTT
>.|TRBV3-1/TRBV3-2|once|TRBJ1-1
CASSRANRVGEAFF
TGTGCCAGCAGCCGAGCTAACAGGGTTGGTGAAGCTTTCTTT
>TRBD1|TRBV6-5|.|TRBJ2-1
CASRQGSYNEQFF
TGTGCCAGCCGACAGGGGTCCTACAATGAGCAGTTCTTC
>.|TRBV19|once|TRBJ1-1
CASSQRMYTEAFF
TGTGCCAGTAGCCAGAGGATGTACACTGAAGCTTTCTTT
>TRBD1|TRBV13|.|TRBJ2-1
CASSFRGLGNEQFF
TGTGCCAGCAGCTTTAGGGGGCTCGGGAATGAGCAGTTCTTC
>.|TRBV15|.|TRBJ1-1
CATSRMGTSEAFF
TGTGCCACCAGCAGAATGGGGACATCTGAAGCTTTCTTT
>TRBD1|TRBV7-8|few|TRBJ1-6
CASSPQQGAYSPLHF
TGTGCCAGCAGCCCACAGCAGGGGGCATATTCACCCCTCCACTTT